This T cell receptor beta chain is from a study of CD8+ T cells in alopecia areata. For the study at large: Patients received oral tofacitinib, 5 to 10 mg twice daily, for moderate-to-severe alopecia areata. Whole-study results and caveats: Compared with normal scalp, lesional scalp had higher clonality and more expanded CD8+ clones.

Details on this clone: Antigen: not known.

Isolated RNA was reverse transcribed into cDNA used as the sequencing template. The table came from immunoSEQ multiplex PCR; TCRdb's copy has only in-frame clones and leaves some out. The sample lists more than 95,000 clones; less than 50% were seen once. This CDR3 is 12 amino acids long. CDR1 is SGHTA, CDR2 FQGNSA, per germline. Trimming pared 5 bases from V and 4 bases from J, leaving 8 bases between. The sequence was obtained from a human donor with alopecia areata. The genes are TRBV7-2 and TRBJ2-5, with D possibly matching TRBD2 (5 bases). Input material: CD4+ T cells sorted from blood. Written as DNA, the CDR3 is TGTGCCAGCAGCCGGACTGCAGAGACCCAGTACTTC. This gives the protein CASSRTAETQYF.